Sequencing of this TCR beta chain was carried out in a study of PD-1 blockade in mismatch repair-deficient tumors. Measured with immunoSEQ multiplex PCR; TCRdb has only the in-frame clones, and not every one. This sample yields about 15,000 clones, of which under 90% are seen a single time; approximately 11% belongs to the top ten. This clone has just one count. The target antigen is unknown. Time point here: approximately 10-day in vitro stimulation with candidate neoantigen peptide 5. Every patient had mismatch repair deficiency by PCR or immunohistochemistry. An identically run culture lacking peptide was the fold-change baseline. The germline V and J ends were trimmed by 3 bases and 7 bases, with 3 bases remaining between them. The CDR3 runs to 10 residues. From germline, CDR1 is MNHEY and CDR2 SMNVEV (reference sequence).

The sample consisted of cells cultured in vitro, taken from a patient treated with pembrolizumab. J is TRBJ2-5 and V is TRBV27; D is uncertain. The receptor was derived from an adult with mismatch repair-deficient cancer. The CDR3 DNA reads TGTGCCAGCAGTTTTGGGACCCAGTACTTC. Amino acids: CASSFGTQYF.